This T cell receptor beta chain was recovered during a study of neurological immune-mediated disorders (dated by TCRdb to between 2018 and 2021). Concerning the study at large: Among the approximately 35 multiple sclerosis patients, relapsing-remitting MS accounted for around 30 and secondary progressive MS accounted for 3. Peripheral blood TCR-beta repertoires from HTLV-I-associated myelopathy (HAM/TSP) patients, multiple sclerosis patients and healthy controls were compared by UMI-based sequencing. Longitudinal samples, technical triplicates and paired sorted CD4+ and CD8+ T-cell subsets, alongside PBMC samples, were included among the approximately 98 TCR-beta libraries. The cohort was made up of about 68 subjects, consisting of 15 or so HAM/TSP patients, around 35 multiple sclerosis patients and about 20 healthy controls. Overall study outcomes, separate from this receptor: TCR clonal expansion was greatest in HAM/TSP patients and smallest in MS patients, who ranked below even healthy controls. No identical CDR3 amino acid sequences were shared among expanded clones across subjects, suggesting private TCR-beta repertoires in all groups. No clinical or MRI features were associated with the MS cluster, and the authors said that larger cohorts are needed. In phylogenetic analysis, the repertoires of 18 of 34 MS patients grouped into a cluster of related CDR3 sequences, which suggests a possible signature at the repertoire level.

cDNA was synthesized by template-switch 5'RACE using a primer with a 10-nucleotide random unique molecular identifier that tagged each TCR transcript. Every sequencing run yielded over 170 million TCR-beta sequences covering 15-18 subjects. The RNeasy kit was used for extraction of total RNA. The KAPA Real-time Library Amplification kit was used to amplify TCR-beta VDJ regions with primers targeting the TCR constant region and the 5'RACE anchor. A first PCR added sample indexes and Illumina adaptors, after which a second PCR increased the library yield. After purification with Ampure beads, the TCR product of roughly 650 bp was size-selected on a 2% E-gel SizeSelection system. Before pooling, library quality was assessed on a Bioanalyzer, concentration was determined with Qubit, and library quantification was performed with the Kapa Library Quantification kit. Paired-end 2 x 150 bp sequencing of the libraries was performed on an Illumina HiSeq 2500. To increase sequence diversity, about 25-31% phiX was spiked into each library pool. Per the original workflow: Quality-filtered reads were processed with the UMI-based MiGEC pipeline, which removed over 85% of raw TCR sequences during error correction. VDJ genes were aligned to IMGT germline references, and clonotypes were defined by unique CDR3 amino acid sequence plus V-J genes. Clonal expansion, Shannon diversity and CDR3 relatedness (CalcPairwiseDistances, ClusterSamples) were evaluated with VDJtools, and phylogenetic trees were built with CLCbio workbench. A clone was classed as expanded if it had 8 or more unique UMIs, a cutoff based on coefficient-of-variation modelling across technical triplicates. TCRdb ran its own pipeline on the public reads, namely fastp trimming at Q25 and MiXCR clone calling, and kept in-frame beta chains. Duplicate CDR3 protein sequences are folded into a single record with the most common DNA and genes. Here the V and J calls rest on TCRdb's processing, not on the authors' analysis. The sample has just under 60,000 distinct CDR3 sequences on record, around 3.5% of them singletons. Of the sample, under 3.5% is held by the ten largest clones.

Unsorted PBMC libraries were generated from 2 million PBMCs stored in RNAlater at -80 °C until RNA extraction. The multiple sclerosis patients were enrolled in a US clinical protocol that used magnetic resonance imaging to evaluate disease progression. Peripheral blood was subjected to Ficoll-Hypaque density gradient centrifugation to isolate PBMCs, which were then cryopreserved in liquid nitrogen. This clonotype came up many times. Its antigen target is currently unknown. No quality values exist for individual bases; no much larger clone is one base distant. The sequenced material came from PBMCs. The TCR sequence derives from a woman under 40 with multiple sclerosis.

The bases are TGTGCCAGCAGTGACACCTCAAGGGCTAGAGAGCTGTTTTTT. This translates into CASSDTSRARELFF. The rearranged chain carries TRBV12-3 or TRBV12-4 and TRBJ2-2; no D segment can be confidently identified. The CDR3 starts with the cysteine, ends with the phenylalanine, and has 14 residues. Kept here is only the CDR3 DNA, which spans 42 bases and is read in frame from base 1. V was cut back by 5 bases and J by 11 bases, leaving a gap of 18 bases between them.